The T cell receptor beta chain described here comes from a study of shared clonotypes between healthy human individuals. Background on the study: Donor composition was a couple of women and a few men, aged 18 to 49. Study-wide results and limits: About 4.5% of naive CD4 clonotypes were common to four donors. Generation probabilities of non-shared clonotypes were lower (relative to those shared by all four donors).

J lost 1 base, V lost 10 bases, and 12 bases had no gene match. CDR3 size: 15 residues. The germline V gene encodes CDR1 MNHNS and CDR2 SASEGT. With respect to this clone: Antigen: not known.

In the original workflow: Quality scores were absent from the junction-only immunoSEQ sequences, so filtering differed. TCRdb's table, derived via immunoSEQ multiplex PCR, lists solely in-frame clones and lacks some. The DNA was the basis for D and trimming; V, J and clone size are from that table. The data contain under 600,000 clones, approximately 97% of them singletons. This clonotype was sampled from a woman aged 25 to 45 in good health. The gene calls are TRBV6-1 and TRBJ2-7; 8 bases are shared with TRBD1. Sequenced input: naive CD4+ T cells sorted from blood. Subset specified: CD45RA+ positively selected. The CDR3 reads CATREGTGVSYEQYF. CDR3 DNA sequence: TGTGCCACCAGAGAGGGGACAGGCGTTTCCTACGAGCAGTACTTC.